This T cell receptor (beta chain) stems from a study of identical twins. In TCRdb, the 5' RACE reads were re-called with MiXCR into one record per CDR3 protein. The sample records roughly 690,000 distinct CDR3 sequences, over 5% being singletons. Only healthy Caucasians were enrolled as donors. This clonotype was picked up a small number of times. Its target is not known. The study, taken as a whole, reports: Its conclusions, products of cross-sectional statistical analysis, did not come from following the same donors. Out-of-frame alpha sequences shared between twins exhibited an excess of low generation probability. Insertions ran lower in abundant cord blood beta clonotypes, though not in memory repertoires.

Sequenced sample: naive T cells sorted from blood. The TCR sequence derives from a man younger than 35 in good health.

In DNA form, the CDR3 reads TGTGCCAGCAGCCAAGATCTCATCAGGACCCAAAACGGGGAGCAGTTCTTC. Encoded protein: CASSQDLIRTQNGEQFF. The J gene is TRBJ2-1, the V gene TRBV3-1; no reliable D call. Germline V lookup: CDR1 LGHDT, CDR2 YNNKEL (reference sequence). Trimming pared 0 bases from V and 10 bases from J, leaving 22 bases between. This CDR3 region has 17 residues.